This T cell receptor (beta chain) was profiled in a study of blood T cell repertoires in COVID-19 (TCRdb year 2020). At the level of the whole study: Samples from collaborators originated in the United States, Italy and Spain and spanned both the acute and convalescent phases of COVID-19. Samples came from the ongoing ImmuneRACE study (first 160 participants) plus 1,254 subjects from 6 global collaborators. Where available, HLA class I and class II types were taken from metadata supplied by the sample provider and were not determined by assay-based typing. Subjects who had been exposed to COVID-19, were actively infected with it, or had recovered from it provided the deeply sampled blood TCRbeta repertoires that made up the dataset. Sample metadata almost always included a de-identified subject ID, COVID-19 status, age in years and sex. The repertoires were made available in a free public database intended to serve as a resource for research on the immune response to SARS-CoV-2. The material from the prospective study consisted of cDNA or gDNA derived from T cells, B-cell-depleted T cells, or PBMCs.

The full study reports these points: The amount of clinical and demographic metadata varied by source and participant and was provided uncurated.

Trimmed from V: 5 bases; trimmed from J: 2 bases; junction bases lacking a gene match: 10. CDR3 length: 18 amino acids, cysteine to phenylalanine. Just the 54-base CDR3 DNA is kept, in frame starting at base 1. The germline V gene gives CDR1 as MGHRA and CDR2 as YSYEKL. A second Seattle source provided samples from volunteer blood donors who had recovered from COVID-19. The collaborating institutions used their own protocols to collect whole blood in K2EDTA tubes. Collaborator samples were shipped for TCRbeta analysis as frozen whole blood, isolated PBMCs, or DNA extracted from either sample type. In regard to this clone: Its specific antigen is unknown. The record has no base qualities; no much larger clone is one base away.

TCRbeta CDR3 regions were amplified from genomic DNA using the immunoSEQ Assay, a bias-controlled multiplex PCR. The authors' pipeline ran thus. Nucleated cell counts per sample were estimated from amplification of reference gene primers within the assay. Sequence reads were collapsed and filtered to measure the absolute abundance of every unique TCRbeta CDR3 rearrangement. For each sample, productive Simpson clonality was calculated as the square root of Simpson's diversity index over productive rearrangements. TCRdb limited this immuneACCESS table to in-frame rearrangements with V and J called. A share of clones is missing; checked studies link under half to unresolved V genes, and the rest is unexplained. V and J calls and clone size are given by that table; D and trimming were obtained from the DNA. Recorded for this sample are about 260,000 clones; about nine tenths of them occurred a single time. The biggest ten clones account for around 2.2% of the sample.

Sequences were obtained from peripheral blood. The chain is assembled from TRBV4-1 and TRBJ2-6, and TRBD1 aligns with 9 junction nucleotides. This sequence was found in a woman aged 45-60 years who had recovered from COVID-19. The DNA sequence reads TGCGCCAGCAGCTTTTCGGGACAGGGATGGACTGGGGCCAACGTCCTGACTTTC. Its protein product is CASSFSGQGWTGANVLTF.